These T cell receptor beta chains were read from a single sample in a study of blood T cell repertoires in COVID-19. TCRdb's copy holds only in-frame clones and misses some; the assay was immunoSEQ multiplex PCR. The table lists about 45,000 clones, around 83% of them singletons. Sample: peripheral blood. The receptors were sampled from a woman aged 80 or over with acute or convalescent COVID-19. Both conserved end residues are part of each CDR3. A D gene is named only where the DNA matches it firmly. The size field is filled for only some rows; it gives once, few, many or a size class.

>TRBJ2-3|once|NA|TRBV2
TGTGCCAGCCTGGGGGGGCGGAGCACAGATACGCAGTATTTT
CASLGGRSTDTQYF
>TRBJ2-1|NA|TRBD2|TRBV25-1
TGTGCCAGCAGTGTTGCAGGCCAGCGGGGGGTCAATGAGCAGTTCTTC
CASSVAGQRGVNEQFF
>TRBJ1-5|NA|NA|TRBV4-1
TGCGCCAGCAGCCAAGGGCCGGCAGGTCATAGCAATCAGCCCCAGCATTTT
CASSQGPAGHSNQPQHF
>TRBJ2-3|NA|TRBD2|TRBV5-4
TGTGCCAGCAGCTCGGTTCAGCGGGGTAGCACAGATACGCAGTATTTT
CASSSVQRGSTDTQYF
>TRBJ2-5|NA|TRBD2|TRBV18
TGTGCCAGCTCACCCCGTCTAGCGGGGGGTCAAGAGACCCAGTACTTC
CASSPRLAGGQETQYF
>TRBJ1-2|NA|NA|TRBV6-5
TGTGCCAGCAGTTACACAGGGCAGAGCTATGGCTACACCTTC
CASSYTGQSYGYTF
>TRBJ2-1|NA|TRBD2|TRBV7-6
TGTGCCAGCAGCGGTAGCGGGGGACGGTACAATGAGCAGTTCTTC
CASSGSGGRYNEQFF
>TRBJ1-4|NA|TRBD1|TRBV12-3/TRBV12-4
TGTGCCAGCAGTTGGGACAGCCGTGAAAAACTGTTTTTT
CASSWDSREKLFF
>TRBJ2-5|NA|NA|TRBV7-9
TGTGCCACCCGCACTAACAGGTCCGGCTCGGCCCAGTACTTC
CATRTNRSGSAQYF
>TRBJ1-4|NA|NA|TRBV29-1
TGCAGCGTTGAAGATCTAGGGGGAAGAGCTAATGAAAAACTGTTTTTT
CSVEDLGGRANEKLFF
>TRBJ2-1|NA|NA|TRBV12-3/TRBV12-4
TGTGCCAGCACCCCTGGGGGGTCTGGTGAGCAGTTCTTC
CASTPGGSGEQFF
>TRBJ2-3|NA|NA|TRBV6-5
TGTGCCAGCACAGGGGTGAATACGCAGTATTTT
CASTGVNTQYF
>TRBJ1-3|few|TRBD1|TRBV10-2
TGCGCCAGCGCTGGGACAGGGGAAGGAAACACCATATATTTT
CASAGTGEGNTIYF
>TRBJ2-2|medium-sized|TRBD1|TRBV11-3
TGTGCCAGCAGCAGGGACAGGGGGACCGGGGAGCTGTTTTTT
CASSRDRGTGELFF
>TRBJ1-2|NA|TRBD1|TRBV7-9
TGTGCCAGCAGCTTATGGGACAGAGTCTATGGCTACACCTTC
CASSLWDRVYGYTF
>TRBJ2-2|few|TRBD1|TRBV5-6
TGTGCCAGCAGCTTCTCAAGGACAGGGGACACCGGGGAGCTGTTTTTT
CASSFSRTGDTGELFF
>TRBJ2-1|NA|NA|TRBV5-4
TGTGCCAGCAGCTCCCGCGGGAACTACAATGAGCAGTTCTTC
CASSSRGNYNEQFF
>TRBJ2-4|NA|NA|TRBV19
TGTGCCAGTAGTCCACCCGGGAGCCGGTATGGAGGTCAGTACTTC
CASSPPGSRYGGQYF
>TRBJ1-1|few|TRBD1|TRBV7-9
TGTGCCAGCAGAGAGCAGGGACAGCAGAACACTGAAGCTTTCTTT
CASREQGQQNTEAFF
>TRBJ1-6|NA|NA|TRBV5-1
TGCGCCAGCAGGACCGACTCCCGCTCCTATAATTCACCCCTCCACTTT
CASRTDSRSYNSPLHF
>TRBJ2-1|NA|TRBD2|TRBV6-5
TGTGCCAGCAGTTTAGCGGGGGGGGACAATGAGCAGTTCTTC
CASSLAGGDNEQFF
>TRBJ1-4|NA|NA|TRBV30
TGTGCCTGGACGGGTAGCAATGAAAAACTGTTTTTT
CAWTGSNEKLFF
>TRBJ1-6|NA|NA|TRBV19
TGTGCCAGTAGCCGTAATTCACCCCTCCACTTT
CASSRNSPLHF
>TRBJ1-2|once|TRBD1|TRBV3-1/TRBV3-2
TGTGCCAGCAGCCAACCCGGGACAGGCAACTATGGCTACACCTTC
CASSQPGTGNYGYTF
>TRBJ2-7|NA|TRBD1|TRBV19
TGTGCCAGTAGTATTGCACAGGGGATGGCCTACGAGCAGTACTTC
CASSIAQGMAYEQYF
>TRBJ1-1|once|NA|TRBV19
TGTGCCAGTAGTAGACAGGCTCCTACAGAAGCTTTCTTT
CASSRQAPTEAFF
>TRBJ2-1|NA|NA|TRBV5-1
TGCGCCAGCAGCTTGGGGGGCGGTTTCAATGAGCAGTTCTTC
CASSLGGGFNEQFF
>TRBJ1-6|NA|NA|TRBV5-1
TGCGCCAGCAGCTTGGAGCAGGGAAGTGCACCCCTCCACTTT
CASSLEQGSAPLHF
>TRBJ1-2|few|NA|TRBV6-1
TGTGCCAGCAGTGAAACGGGGGGGGTCTATGGCTACACCTTC
CASSETGGVYGYTF
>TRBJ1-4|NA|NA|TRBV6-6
TGTGCCAGCATCGGAGGCAGCTTTACAACTAATGAAAAACTGTTTTTT
CASIGGSFTTNEKLFF
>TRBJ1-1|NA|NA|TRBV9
TGTGCCAGCAGCGTAGATCCGAGCGAAAACACTGAAGCTTTCTTT
CASSVDPSENTEAFF
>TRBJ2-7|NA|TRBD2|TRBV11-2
TGTGCCAGCAGCATAAAAGGGGGGACTAGTTTTTCGGAGCAGTACTTC
CASSIKGGTSFSEQYF
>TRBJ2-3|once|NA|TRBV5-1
TGCGCCAGCAGCTCGGTTCTGGGGGCGAGCACAGATACGCAGTATTTT
CASSSVLGASTDTQYF
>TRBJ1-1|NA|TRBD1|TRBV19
TGTGCCAGTAGTAGAGGGGGCAGGGACAACACTGAAGCTTTCTTT
CASSRGGRDNTEAFF
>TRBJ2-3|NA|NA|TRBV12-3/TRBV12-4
TGTGCCAGCAGAAACACAGGGACGGATACGCAGTATTTT
CASRNTGTDTQYF